The clone carrying this TCR beta chain was counted many times. The V end was cut by 3 bases, the J end by 5 bases, with 13 bases between. The CDR3 runs 13 residues. Germline CDR1 is SQVTM and CDR2 is ANQGSEA. This sample is part of a study of CD8 T cells in ankylosing spondylitis. One entry per CDR3 protein results from TCRdb running MiXCR on the 5' RACE reads. The table shows approximately 150,000 distinct CDR3 sequences, with around a tenth occurring only once. This clonotype was obtained from a female donor with ankylosing spondylitis or in good health (not recorded which). The chain is built from TRBV29-1 and TRBJ2-5; maybe TRBD1 (5 bases). The sequenced sample was blood, either unsorted or a sorted T cell fraction (not recorded which). The CDR3 sequence: CSVEGRDWETQYF. The CDR3 bases are TGCAGCGTTGAGGGCAGGGATTGGGAGACCCAGTACTTC.